This T cell receptor (beta chain) was sequenced for a study of CD8 T cells in ankylosing spondylitis. Study observations and caveats: Matched synovial fluid from ankylosing spondylitis patients was reported to be enriched for disease-linked clones. A motif in TCR beta, a set of about eight highly homologous variants, appeared characteristic of ankylosing spondylitis blood.

On this clonotype: Antigen unknown. A read error may produce the germline difference seen at one junction end.

TCRdb reprocessed the 5' RACE reads via MiXCR and lists one record per CDR3 protein. The table records approximately 220,000 distinct CDR3 sequences, around 25% of them present only once. CDR1 and CDR2 (germline): SGHRS, YFSETQ. This CDR3 has 15 amino acids. The rearrangement joins TRBV5-1 to TRBJ2-3; D is undetermined. The sequenced material came from blood, either unsorted or a sorted T cell fraction (not recorded which). This clonotype was obtained from a male donor with ankylosing spondylitis or in good health (not recorded which). CDR3 nucleotides: TGCGCCAGCACGATAGTCGAAGGCCCCACAGCTACGCAGTATTTT. This encodes CASTIVEGPTATQYF.